This T cell receptor beta chain was found in a study of T-cell memory formation after mild COVID-19. Whole-study findings and limits: Pre-infection memory harbored some responding clones, suggesting cross-reactive memory joined. Shrinking CD4+ clones were chiefly CM and EM; CD8+ ones were chiefly EMRA. A balance of CD4 and CD8 characterized clones contracting day 15 to 85, whereas later expanders leaned CD4+.

This clonotype was seen a few times. What it binds is unknown. Barcoded TCR alpha and TCR beta cDNA libraries with UMIs came from 5'RACE using constant-segment primers. TCRdb re-called the 5' RACE reads through MiXCR, storing one row per CDR3 protein. The sample includes about 240,000 distinct CDR3 sequences, more than 8% of them seen just once. Trimming shortened V by 4 bases and J by 7 bases, and 11 bases separated the two germline ends. The CDR3 runs 12 residues. Germline V lookup: CDR1 SGHRS, CDR2 YFSETQ. The receptor was derived from a man between 18 and 35 years old who had mild COVID-19 (a few samples of this study predate the infection). Cell type and time point are not known. The gene calls are TRBV5-1 and TRBJ1-2; unclear D gene. Material for sequencing was PBMCs or a T cell subset sorted from them (not recorded which). Here the CDR3 reads CASSGVPGGYTF. The CDR3 bases are TGCGCCAGCAGCGGCGTCCCGGGTGGCTACACCTTC.